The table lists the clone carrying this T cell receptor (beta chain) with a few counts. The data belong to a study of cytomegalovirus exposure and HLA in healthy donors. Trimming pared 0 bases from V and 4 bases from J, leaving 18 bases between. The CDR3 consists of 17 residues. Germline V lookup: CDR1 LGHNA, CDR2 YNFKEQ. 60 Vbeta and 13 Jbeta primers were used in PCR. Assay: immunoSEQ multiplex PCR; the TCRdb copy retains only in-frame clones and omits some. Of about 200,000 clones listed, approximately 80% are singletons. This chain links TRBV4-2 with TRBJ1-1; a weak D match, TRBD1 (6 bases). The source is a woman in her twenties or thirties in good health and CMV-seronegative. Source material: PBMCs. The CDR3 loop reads CASSQEGARRSTTEAFF. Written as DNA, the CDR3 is TGTGCCAGCAGCCAAGAGGGGGCGAGGAGGTCCACCACTGAAGCTTTCTTT.